This T cell receptor (beta chain) was captured by sequencing in a study of blood T cell repertoires in COVID-19. As for the study in general: Acute-phase and convalescent COVID-19 samples originated in the United States, Italy and Spain. T cells, B-cell-depleted T cells, or PBMCs supplied cDNA or gDNA.

Participant age was roughly 18 to 90 years, and participants resided in approximately 24 US areas. Cohorts were assigned according to the clinical history that participants reported. Per the germline V gene, CDR1 is MNHEY and CDR2 is SMNVEV (reference sequence). The CDR3 consists of 15 residues. V lost 5 bases and J lost 8; bases outside the gene matches: 5. Here immunoSEQ multiplex PCR was the method, and the copy in TCRdb shows in-frame clones only, minus some. The sample carries just over 300,000 clones, 65% to 90% recorded once. This receptor was obtained from a man aged 25-40 years who had recovered from COVID-19. V is TRBV27 and J is TRBJ2-1; 14 bases are shared with TRBD2. Sequencing used PBMCs or T cells enriched from blood (not recorded which). The CDR3 DNA is TGTGCCAGCAGTCAGACTAGCGGGAGGGGGCATGAGCAGTTCTTC. Protein: CASSQTSGRGHEQFF.